The sample holds a few counts of the clone carrying this T cell receptor beta chain. The data stem from a study of control samples from healthy donors and cancer patients. Sequencing was performed with immunoSEQ multiplex PCR; in TCRdb, only in-frame clones are kept and a portion is missing. The profile covers about 89,000 clones, with 86% appearing a single time and more than 20% taken by the ten largest. Germline V gene sequence: CDR1 SGDLS, CDR2 YYNGEE. This CDR3 is built from 15 residues. Trimming removed 4 bases from V and 0 bases from J, with 11 bases in between. V gene TRBV9 combines with J gene TRBJ1-5; maybe TRBD1 (6 bases). Sequencing was done on a sample of blood. The sequence came from a man under 40 in good health. This CDR3 is CASSPDRYSNQPQHF. The CDR3 DNA reads TGTGCCAGCAGCCCGGACAGATATAGCAATCAGCCCCAGCATTTT.